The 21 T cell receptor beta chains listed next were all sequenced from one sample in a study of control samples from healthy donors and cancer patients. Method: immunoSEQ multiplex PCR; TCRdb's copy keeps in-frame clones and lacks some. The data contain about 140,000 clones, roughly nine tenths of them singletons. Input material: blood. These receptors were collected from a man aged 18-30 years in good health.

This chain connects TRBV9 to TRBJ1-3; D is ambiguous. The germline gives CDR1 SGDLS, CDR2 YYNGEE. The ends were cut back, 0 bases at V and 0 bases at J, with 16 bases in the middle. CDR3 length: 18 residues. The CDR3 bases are TGTGCCAGCAGCGTAGCTGCCCTACCCGCAAGCTCTGGAAACACCATATATTTT. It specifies CASSVAALPASSGNTIYF.

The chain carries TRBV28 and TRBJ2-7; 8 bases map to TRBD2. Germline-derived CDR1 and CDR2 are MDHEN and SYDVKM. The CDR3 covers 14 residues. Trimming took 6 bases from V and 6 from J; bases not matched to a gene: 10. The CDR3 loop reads CASSSGRGGVEQYF. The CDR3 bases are TGTGCCAGCAGCTCGGGTCGGGGGGGCGTCGAGCAGTACTTC.

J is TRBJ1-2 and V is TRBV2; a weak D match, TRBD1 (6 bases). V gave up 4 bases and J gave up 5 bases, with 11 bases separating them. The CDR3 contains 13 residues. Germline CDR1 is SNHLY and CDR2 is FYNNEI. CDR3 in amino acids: CASSGQVGYGYTF. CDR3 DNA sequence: TGTGCCAGCAGTGGACAGGTCGGGTATGGCTACACCTTC.

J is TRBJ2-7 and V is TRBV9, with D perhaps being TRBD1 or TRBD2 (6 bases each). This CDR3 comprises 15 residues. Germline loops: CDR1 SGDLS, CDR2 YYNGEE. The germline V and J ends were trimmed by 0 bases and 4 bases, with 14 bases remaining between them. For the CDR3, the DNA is TGTGCCAGCAGCGTAGGACAGGTTCGGGGGTACGAGCAGTACTTC. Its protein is CASSVGQVRGYEQYF.

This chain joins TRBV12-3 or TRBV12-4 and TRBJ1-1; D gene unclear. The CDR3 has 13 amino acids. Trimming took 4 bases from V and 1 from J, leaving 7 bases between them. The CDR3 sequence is CASSYGRNTEAFF. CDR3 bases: TGTGCCAGCAGTTACGGGAGGAACACTGAAGCTTTCTTT.

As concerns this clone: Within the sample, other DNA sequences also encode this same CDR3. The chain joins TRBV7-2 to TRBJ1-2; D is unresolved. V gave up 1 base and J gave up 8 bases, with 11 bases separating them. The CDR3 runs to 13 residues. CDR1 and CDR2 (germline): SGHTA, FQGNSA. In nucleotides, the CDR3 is TGTGCCAGCAGCTTAGGCACGCGTCGGGGCTACACCTTC. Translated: CASSLGTRRGYTF.

The CDR3 spells CASSLSGGDFNEQFF. Written as DNA, the CDR3 is TGTGCCAGCAGCCTCAGCGGGGGGGACTTTAATGAGCAGTTCTTC. The chain joins TRBV7-6 to TRBJ2-1; TRBD2 aligns across 10 bases. V was pared by 5 bases and J by 7 bases, with 8 bases of the junction left unmatched. Germline CDR1 SGHVS, CDR2 FNYEAQ. The CDR3 has 15 residues.

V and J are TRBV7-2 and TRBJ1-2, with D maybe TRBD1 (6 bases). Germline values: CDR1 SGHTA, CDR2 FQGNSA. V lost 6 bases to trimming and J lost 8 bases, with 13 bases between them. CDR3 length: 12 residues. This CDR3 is CASSSPTGGYTF. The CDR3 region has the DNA TGTGCCAGCAGTTCCCCGACAGGCGGCTACACCTTC.

DNA of the CDR3: TGCGCCAGCAGCTTGGGACAGAGAGATTCACCCCTCCACTTT. Its protein is CASSLGQRDSPLHF. This rearrangement joins TRBV5-1 to TRBJ1-6; D possibly corresponds to TRBD1 (5 bases). CDR1 and CDR2 from the germline V gene are SGHRS and YFSETQ. The CDR3 sequence is 14 residues long. Trimming removed 0 bases at V and 8 bases at J, with 9 bases between.

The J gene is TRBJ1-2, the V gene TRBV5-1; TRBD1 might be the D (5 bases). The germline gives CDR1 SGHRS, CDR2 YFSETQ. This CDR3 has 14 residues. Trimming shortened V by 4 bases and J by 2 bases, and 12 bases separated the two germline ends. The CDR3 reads CASSLGERNYGYTF. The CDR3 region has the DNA TGCGCCAGCAGCCTGGGGGAGAGGAACTATGGCTACACCTTC.

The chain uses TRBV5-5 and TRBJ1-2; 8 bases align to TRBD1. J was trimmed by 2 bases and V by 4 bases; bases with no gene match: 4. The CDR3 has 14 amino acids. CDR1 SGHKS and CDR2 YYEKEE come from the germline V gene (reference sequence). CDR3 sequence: CASSQDRDNYGYTF. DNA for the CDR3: TGTGCCAGCAGCCAGGACAGGGACAACTATGGCTACACCTTC.

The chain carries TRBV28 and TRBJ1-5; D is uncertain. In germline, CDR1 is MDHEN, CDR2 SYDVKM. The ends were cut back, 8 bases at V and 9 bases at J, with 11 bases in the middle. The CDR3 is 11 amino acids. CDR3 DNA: TGTGCCAGCGGTTCCGGGATGCCCCAGCATTTT. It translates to CASGSGMPQHF.

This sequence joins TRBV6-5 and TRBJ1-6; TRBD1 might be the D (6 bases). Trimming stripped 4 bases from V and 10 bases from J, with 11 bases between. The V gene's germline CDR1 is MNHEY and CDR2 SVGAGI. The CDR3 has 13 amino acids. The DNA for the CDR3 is TGTGCCAGCAGTTCACAGGGAGGATCACCCCTCCACTTT. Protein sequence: CASSSQGGSPLHF.

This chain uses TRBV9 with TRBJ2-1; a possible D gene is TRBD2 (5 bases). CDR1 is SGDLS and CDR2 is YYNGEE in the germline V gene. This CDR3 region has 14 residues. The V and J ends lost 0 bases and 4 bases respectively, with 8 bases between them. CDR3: CASSVVEVYNEQFF. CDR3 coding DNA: TGTGCCAGCAGCGTAGTGGAGGTATACAATGAGCAGTTCTTC.

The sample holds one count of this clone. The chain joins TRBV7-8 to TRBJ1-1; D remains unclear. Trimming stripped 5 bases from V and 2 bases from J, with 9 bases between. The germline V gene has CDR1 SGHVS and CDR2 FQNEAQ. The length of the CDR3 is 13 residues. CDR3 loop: CASSAQINTEAFF. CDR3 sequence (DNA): TGTGCCAGCAGCGCCCAGATTAACACTGAAGCTTTCTTT.

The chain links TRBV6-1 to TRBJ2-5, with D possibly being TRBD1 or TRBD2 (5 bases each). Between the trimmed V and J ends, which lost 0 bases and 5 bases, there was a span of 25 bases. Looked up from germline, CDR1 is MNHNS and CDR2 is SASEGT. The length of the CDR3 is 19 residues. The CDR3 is CASSEAGGGVGPQRETQYF. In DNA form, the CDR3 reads TGTGCCAGCAGTGAAGCAGGCGGTGGGGTGGGACCCCAGAGGGAGACCCAGTACTTC.

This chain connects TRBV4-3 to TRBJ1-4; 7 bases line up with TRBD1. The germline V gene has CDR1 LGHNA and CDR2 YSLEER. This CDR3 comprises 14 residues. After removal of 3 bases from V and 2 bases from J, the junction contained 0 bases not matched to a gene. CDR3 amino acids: CASSQGQTNEKLFF. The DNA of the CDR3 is TGCGCCAGCAGCCAGGGACAGACTAATGAAAAACTGTTTTTT.

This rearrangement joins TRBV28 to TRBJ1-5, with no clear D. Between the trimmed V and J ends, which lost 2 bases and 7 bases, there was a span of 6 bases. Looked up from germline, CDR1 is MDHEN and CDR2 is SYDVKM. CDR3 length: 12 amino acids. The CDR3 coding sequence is TGTGCCAGCAGTTTAGAGCGGCAGCCCCAGCATTTT. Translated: CASSLERQPQHF.

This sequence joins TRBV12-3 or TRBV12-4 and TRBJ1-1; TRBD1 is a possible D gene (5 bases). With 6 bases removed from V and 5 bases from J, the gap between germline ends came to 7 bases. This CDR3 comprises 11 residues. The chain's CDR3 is CASRRGTEAFF. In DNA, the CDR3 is TGTGCCAGCAGAAGGGGAACTGAAGCTTTCTTT.

CDR3 sequence reads: CASSVAPAGGDEQFF. The CDR3 DNA reads as TGTGCCAGCAGCGTAGCTCCAGCGGGGGGCGATGAGCAGTTCTTC. The rearrangement joins TRBV9 to TRBJ2-1, with 9 bases lining up with TRBD2. The CDR3 extends over 15 amino acids. Germline V CDR1 and CDR2: SGDLS, YYNGEE. Trimming at V came to 0 bases and at J to 8 bases, leaving 6 bases not matched to a gene.

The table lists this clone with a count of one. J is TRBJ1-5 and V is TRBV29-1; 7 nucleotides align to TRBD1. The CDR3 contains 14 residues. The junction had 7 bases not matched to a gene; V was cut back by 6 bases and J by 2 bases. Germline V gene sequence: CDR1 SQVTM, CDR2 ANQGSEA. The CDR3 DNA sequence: TGCAGCGTCCCCAGGGGGGATGGCAATCAGCCCCAGCATTTT. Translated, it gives CSVPRGDGNQPQHF.